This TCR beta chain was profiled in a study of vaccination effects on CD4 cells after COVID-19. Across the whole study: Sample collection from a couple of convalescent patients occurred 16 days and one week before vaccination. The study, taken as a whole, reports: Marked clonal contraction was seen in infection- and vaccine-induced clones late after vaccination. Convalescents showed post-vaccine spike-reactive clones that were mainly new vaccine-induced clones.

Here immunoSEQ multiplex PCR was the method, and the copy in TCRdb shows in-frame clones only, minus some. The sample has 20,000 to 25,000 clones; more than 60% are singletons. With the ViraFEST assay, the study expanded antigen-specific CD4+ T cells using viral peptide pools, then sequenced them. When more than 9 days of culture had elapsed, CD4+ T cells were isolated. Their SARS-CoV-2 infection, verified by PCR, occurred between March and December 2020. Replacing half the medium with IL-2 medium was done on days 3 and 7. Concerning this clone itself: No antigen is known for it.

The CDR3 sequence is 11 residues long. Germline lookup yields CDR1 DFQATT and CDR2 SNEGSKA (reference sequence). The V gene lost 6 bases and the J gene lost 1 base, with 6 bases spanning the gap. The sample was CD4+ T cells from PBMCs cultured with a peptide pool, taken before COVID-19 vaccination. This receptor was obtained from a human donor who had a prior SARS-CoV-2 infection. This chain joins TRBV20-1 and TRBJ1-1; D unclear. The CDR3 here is CSAQRNTEAFF. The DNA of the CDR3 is TGCAGTGCCCAGCGGAACACTGAAGCTTTCTTT.